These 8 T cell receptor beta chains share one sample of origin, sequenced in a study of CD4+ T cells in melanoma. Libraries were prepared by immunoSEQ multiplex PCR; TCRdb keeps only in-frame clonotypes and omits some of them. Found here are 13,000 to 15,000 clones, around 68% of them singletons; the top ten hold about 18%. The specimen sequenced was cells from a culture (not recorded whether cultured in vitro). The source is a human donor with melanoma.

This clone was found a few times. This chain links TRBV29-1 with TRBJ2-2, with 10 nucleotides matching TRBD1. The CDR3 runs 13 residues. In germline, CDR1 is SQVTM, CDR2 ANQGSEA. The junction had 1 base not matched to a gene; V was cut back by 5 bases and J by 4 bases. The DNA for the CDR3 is TGCAGCGTTCGGACAGGGGGCACCGGGGAGCTGTTTTTT. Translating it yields CSVRTGGTGELFF.

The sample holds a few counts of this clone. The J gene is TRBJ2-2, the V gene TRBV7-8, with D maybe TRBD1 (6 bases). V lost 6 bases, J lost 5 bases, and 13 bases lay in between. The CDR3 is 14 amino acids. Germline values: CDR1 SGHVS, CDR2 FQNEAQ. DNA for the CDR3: TGTGCCAGCAGGCAGGGTCAGGGGACCGGGGAGCTGTTTTTT. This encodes CASRQGQGTGELFF. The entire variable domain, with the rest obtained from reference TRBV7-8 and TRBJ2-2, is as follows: GAGVSQSPRYKVAKRGQDVALRCDPISGHVSLFWYQQALGQGPEFLTYFQNEAQLDKSGLPSDRFFAERPEGSVSTLKIQRTQQEDSAVYLCASRQGQGTGELFFGEGSRLTVL.

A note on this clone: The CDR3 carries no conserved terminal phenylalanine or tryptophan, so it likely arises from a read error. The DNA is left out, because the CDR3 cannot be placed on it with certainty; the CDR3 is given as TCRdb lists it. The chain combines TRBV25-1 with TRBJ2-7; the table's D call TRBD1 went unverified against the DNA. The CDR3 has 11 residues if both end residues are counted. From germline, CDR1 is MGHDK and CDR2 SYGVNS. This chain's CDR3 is CASSENKGQKS.

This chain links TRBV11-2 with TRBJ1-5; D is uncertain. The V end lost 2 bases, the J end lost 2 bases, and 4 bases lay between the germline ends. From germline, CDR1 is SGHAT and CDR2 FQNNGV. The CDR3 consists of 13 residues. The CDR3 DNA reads TGTGCCAGCAGCTTAAGTGGCAATCAGCCCCAGCATTTT. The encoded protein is CASSLSGNQPQHF.

Here the CDR3 DNA reads TGTGCCAGCAGCGCGGACGGGACAGCCCAAGAGACCCAGTACTTC. This translates into CASSADGTAQETQYF. V gene TRBV7-3 combines with J gene TRBJ2-5, with 7 bases lining up with TRBD1. The germline CDR1 and CDR2 sequences are SGHTA and FQGTGA. The CDR3 is made up of 15 amino acids. Losses at the gene ends were 5 bases for V and 1 base for J; bases not matched to a gene: 7.

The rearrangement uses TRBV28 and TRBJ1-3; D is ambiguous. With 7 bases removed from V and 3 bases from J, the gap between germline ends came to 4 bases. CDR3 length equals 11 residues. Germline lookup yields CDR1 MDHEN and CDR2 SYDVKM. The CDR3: CASKGGNTIYF. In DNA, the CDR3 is TGTGCCAGCAAAGGTGGAAACACCATATATTTT.

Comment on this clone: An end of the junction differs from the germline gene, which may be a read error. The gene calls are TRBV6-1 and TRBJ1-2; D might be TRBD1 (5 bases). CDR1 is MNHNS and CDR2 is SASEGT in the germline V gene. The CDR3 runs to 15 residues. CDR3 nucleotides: TGTGCCATCAGTCCGAGGTCACCCCAGGGCTATGGCTACACCTTC. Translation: CAISPRSPQGYGYTF.

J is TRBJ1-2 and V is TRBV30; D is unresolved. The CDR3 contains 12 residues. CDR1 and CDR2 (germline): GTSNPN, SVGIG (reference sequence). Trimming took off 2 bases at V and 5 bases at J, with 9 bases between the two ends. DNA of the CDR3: TGTGCCTGGAGTCATTTAAGATATGGCTACACCTTC. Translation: CAWSHLRYGYTF.